These 3 T cell receptor beta chains share one sample of origin, sequenced in a study of blood T cell repertoires in COVID-19. This table comes from immunoSEQ multiplex PCR, and its TCRdb copy is limited to in-frame clones, with some not included. The sample records about 100,000 clones, around nine tenths being singletons. Sequences were obtained from peripheral blood. These receptors were collected from a man aged 70 or older with acute or convalescent COVID-19.

The chain recombines TRBV7-9 with TRBJ1-4; D is uncertain. The CDR3 extends over 12 amino acids. Germline CDR1 SEHNR, CDR2 FQNEAQ (reference sequence). V was clipped by 2 bases and J by 8 bases, with 6 bases between them. CDR3 amino acids: CASSLSGEKLFF. Written as DNA, the CDR3 is TGTGCCAGCAGCTTATCCGGGGAAAAACTGTTTTTT.

J is TRBJ2-7 and V is TRBV24-1, with D perhaps matching TRBD1 (6 bases). The CDR3 sequence is 15 residues long. CDR1 KGHDR and CDR2 SFDVKD come from the germline V gene. V gave up 1 base and J gave up 5 bases, with 14 bases separating them. CDR3 region: CATSDFGPEGDEQYF. In DNA form, the CDR3 reads TGTGCCACCAGTGATTTTGGCCCCGAGGGGGACGAGCAGTACTTC.

This clone was seen only once. The chain carries TRBV27 and TRBJ1-2, with 8 bases matching TRBD1. CDR3 length: 15 amino acids. From germline, CDR1 is MNHEY and CDR2 SMNVEV (reference sequence). Unmatched junction bases numbered 11, after V lost 5 bases and J lost 6 bases. The CDR3, as DNA: TGTGCCAGCAGTAGGTCAGGGGGCCTATGGGATGGCTACACCTTC. Amino acid sequence: CASSRSGGLWDGYTF.